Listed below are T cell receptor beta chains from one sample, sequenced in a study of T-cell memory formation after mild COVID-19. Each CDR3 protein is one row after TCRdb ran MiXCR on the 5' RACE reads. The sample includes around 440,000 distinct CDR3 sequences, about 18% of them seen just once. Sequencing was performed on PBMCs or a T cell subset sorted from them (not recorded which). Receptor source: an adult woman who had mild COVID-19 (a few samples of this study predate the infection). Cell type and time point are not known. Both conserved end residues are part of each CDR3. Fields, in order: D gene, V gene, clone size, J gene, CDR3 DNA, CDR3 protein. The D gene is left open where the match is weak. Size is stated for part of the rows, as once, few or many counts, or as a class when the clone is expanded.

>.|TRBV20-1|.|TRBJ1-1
TGCAGTGCCGTCCCGAACACTGAAGCTTTCTTT
CSAVPNTEAFF
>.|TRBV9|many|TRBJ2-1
TGTGCCAGCAGCCGGGACGGGAGCTCCTACAATGAGCAGTTCTTC
CASSRDGSSYNEQFF
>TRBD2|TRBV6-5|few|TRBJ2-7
TGTGCCAGCAGTAAGAGCGGGAGGGCCTACTACGAGCAGTACTTC
CASSKSGRAYYEQYF
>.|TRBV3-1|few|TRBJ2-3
TGTGCCAGCAGCCCAGACCAGAGCTGGACAGATACGCAGTATTTT
CASSPDQSWTDTQYF
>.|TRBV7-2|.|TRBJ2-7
TGTGCCAGCAGCTTAAATACAGCGGACTACGAGCAGTACTTC
CASSLNTADYEQYF
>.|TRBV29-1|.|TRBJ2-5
TGCAGCGTCCCCCTGGGGTTCCGGGAGACCCAGTACTTC
CSVPLGFRETQYF
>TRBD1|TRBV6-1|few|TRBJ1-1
TGTGCCAGCAGTCGGACAGGGGAGGACACTGAAGCTTTCTTT
CASSRTGEDTEAFF
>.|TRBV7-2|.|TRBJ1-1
TGTGCCAGCAGCTCCACAAGGGTCACTGAAGCTTTCTTT
CASSSTRVTEAFF
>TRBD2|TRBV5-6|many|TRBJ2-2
TGTGCCAGCAGCTTGGCCCGCCTAGCGGGGGACACCGGGGAGCTGTTTTTT
CASSLARLAGDTGELFF
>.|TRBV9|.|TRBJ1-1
TGTGCCAGCAGCGTAGGCCCCCGTAATTGGAGGGGTGGGACTGAAGCTTTCTTT
CASSVGPRNWRGGTEAFF
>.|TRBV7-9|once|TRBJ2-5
TGTGCCAGCAGCTTACCATCAGGGGATTCAGGAGAGACCCAGTACTTC
CASSLPSGDSGETQYF
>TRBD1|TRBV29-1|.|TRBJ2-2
TGCAGCGTTGAAGACAGGGGGCGCCTGCCCGGGGAGCTGTTTTTT
CSVEDRGRLPGELFF
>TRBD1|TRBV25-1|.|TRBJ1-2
TGTGCCAGCAGCAGACAGGGGACCTATGGCTACACCTTC
CASSRQGTYGYTF
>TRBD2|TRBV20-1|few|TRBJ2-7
TGCAGTGCCCCCCTAAGCCTAGCGGGTTCCTACGAGCAGTACTTC
CSAPLSLAGSYEQYF
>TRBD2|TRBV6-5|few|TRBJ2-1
TGTGCCAGCAGTTACTTGCGGGGGGGGGACAATGAGCAGTTCTTC
CASSYLRGGDNEQFF
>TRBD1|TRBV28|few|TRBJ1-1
TGTGCCAGCAGTTTAGGACAGGGCCTGCCTGCTTTCTTT
CASSLGQGLPAFF
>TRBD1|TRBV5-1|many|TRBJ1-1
TGCGCCAGCAGCTTGGGACAGGGTTCTTGGGTCACTGAAGCTTTCTTT
CASSLGQGSWVTEAFF
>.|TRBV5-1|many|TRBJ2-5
TGCGCCAGCAGCGATCCTACAGGGAGAGAGACCCAGTACTTC
CASSDPTGRETQYF
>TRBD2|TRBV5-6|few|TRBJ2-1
TGTGCCAGCAGCTTGGTTGGCGGGAGAGGGAAGTTCTTC
CASSLVGGRGKFF
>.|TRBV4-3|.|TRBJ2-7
TGCGCCAGCAGCCAAGACGTCGAATCCTACGAGCAGTACTTC
CASSQDVESYEQYF
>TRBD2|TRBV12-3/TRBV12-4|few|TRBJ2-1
TGTGCCAGCAGTATGAGGCGGGGGAAGGGTGAGCAGTTCTTC
CASSMRRGKGEQFF
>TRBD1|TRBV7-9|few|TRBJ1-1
TGTGCCAGCAGCTCCACCGACAGGGGTACTGAAGCTTTCTTT
CASSSTDRGTEAFF
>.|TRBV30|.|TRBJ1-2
TGTGCCTGGATAAGGGCGGGAACTAATGGCTACACCTTC
CAWIRAGTNGYTF
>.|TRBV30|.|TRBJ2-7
TGTGCCTGGAGACGCGAAGCCGAGCAGTACTTC
CAWRREAEQYF
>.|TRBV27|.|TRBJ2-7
TGTGCCAGCAGTCGGCAGGCCTCTGCGGGGTTTTACGAGCAGTACTTC
CASSRQASAGFYEQYF
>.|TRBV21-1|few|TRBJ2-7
TGTGCCAGCAGCAAAGGTGACGAGCAGTACTTC
CASSKGDEQYF
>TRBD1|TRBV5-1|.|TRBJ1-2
TGCGCCAGCAGCCCAGGACAGGAGGTCTATGGCTACACCTTC
CASSPGQEVYGYTF
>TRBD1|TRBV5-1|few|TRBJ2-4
TGCGCCAGCAGCTTGGGACAGGGGTCAGACATTCAGTACTTC
CASSLGQGSDIQYF